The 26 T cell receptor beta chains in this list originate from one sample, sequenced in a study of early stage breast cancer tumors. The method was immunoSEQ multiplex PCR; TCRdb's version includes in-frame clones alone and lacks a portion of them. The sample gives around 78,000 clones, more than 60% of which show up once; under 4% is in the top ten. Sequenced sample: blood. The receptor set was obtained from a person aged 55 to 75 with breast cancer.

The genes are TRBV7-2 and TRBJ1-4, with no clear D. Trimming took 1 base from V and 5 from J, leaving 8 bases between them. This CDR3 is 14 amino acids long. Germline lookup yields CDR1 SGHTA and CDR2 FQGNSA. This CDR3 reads CASSLDGLNEKLFF. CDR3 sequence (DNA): TGTGCCAGCAGCTTAGACGGTCTGAATGAAAAACTGTTTTTT. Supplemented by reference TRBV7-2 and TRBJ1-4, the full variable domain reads GAGVSQSPSNKVTEKGKDVELRCDPISGHTALYWYRQSLGQGLEFLIYFQGNSAPDKSGLPSDRFSAERTGGSVSTLTIQRTQQEDSAVYLCASSLDGLNEKLFFGSGTQLSVL.

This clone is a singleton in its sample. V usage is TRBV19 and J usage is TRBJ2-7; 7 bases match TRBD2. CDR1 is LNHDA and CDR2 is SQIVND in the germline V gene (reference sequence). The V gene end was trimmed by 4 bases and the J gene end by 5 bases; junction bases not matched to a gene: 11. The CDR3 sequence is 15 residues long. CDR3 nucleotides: TGTGCCAGTAGTAAAGGGGAGACTAGCTGGCACGAGCAGTACTTC. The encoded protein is CASSKGETSWHEQYF.

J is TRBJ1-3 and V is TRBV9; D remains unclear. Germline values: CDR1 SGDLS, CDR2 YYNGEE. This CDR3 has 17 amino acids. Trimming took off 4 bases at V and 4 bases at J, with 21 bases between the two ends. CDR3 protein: CASSLGSSRIVGNTIYF. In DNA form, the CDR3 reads TGTGCCAGCAGCCTCGGGAGTAGTAGGATTGTAGGAAACACCATATATTTT. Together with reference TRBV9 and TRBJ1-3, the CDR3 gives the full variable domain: DSGVTQTPKHLITATGQRVTLRCSPRSGDLSVYWYQQSLDQGLQFLIQYYNGEERAKGNILERFSAQQFPDLHSELNLSSLELGDSALYFCASSLGSSRIVGNTIYFGEGSWLTVV.

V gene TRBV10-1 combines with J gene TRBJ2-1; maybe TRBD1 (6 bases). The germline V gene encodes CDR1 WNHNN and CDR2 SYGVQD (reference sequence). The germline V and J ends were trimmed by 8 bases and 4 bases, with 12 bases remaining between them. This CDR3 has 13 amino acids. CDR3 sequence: CASLGTSYNEQFF. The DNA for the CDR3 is TGCGCCAGCCTCGGGACATCTTACAATGAGCAGTTCTTC.

The CDR3 sequence is CASSPTGGTDTQYF. The CDR3 DNA sequence: TGTGCCAGCTCACCTACAGGAGGCACAGATACGCAGTATTTT. The chain combines TRBV18 with TRBJ2-3; D possibly corresponds to TRBD1 (5 bases). Deletions cut 3 bases from V and 1 base from J, with 8 bases between. Germline V gene sequence: CDR1 KGHSH, CDR2 LQKENI. The length of the CDR3 is 14 residues.

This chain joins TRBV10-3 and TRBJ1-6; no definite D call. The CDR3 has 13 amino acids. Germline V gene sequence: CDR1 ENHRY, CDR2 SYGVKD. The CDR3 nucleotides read TGTGCTGTAGCCCAGGACTATAATTCACCCCTCCACTTT. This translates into CAVAQDYNSPLHF.

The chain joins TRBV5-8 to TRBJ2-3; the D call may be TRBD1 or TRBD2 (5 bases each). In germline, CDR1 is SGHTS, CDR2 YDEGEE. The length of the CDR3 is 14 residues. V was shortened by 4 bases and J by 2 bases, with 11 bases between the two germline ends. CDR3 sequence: CASSRGVLTDTQYF. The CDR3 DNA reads TGTGCCAGCAGCCGAGGGGTGCTCACAGATACGCAGTATTTT.

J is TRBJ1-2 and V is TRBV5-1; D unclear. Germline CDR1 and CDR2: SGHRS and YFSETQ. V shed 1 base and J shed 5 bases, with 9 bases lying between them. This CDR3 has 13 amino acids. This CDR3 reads CASSLSPSYGYTF. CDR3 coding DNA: TGCGCCAGCAGCTTGTCGCCTTCTTATGGCTACACCTTC.

As DNA, the CDR3 is TGCGCCAGCAGCTTGGACGGGGCGCCCTACAATGAGCAGTTCTTC. Amino acid sequence: CASSLDGAPYNEQFF. The gene calls are TRBV5-1 and TRBJ2-1, with D perhaps given as TRBD1 or TRBD2 (5 bases each). The CDR3 runs 15 residues. With 0 bases removed from V and 2 bases from J, the gap between germline ends came to 9 bases. CDR1 and CDR2 from the germline V gene are SGHRS and YFSETQ.

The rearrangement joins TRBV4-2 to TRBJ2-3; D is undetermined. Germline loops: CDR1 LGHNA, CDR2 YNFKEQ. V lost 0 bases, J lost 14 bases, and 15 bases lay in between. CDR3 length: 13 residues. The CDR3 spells CASSQDVDVWRYF. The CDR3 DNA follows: TGTGCCAGCAGCCAAGACGTCGACGTATGGCGGTATTTT.

Here the CDR3 DNA reads TGTGCCTGGAGTGTAAGAGGGATCATGAACACTGAAGCTTTCTTT. Translated: CAWSVRGIMNTEAFF. This chain joins TRBV30 and TRBJ1-1; D unresolved. Per germline, CDR1 GTSNPN and CDR2 SVGIG (reference sequence). The CDR3 runs 15 residues. Trimming left V 0 bases short and J 0 bases short, with 11 bases between.

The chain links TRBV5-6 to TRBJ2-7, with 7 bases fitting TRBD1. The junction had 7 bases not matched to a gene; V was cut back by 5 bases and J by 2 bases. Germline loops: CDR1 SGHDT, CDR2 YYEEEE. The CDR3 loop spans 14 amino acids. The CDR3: CASSRQGPTYEQYF. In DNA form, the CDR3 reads TGTGCCAGCAGTCGACAGGGCCCGACCTACGAGCAGTACTTC.

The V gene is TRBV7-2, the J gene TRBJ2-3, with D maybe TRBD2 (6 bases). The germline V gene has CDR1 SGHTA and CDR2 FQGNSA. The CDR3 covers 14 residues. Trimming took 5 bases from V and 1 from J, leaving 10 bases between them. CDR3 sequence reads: CASSRESRTDTQYF. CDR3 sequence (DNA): TGTGCCAGCAGCCGGGAGTCACGCACAGATACGCAGTATTTT. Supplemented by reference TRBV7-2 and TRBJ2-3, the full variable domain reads GAGVSQSPSNKVTEKGKDVELRCDPISGHTALYWYRQSLGQGLEFLIYFQGNSAPDKSGLPSDRFSAERTGGSVSTLTIQRTQQEDSAVYLCASSRESRTDTQYFGPGTRLTVL.

CDR3 amino acids: CASSLTRGANVLTF. The CDR3 DNA sequence: TGTGCCAGCAGCTTAACCCGGGGGGCCAACGTCCTGACTTTC. J is TRBJ2-6 and V is TRBV7-3; the D is unclear. Germline V gives CDR1 SGHTA, CDR2 FQGTGA. The V end lost 0 bases, the J end lost 4 bases, and 4 bases lay between the germline ends. This CDR3 has 14 amino acids.

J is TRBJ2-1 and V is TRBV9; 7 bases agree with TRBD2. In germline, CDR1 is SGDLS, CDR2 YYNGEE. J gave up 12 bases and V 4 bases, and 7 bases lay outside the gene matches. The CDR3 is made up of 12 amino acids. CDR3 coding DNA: TGTGCCAGCAGCCCCTTCTCGGGGGGGCAGTTCTTC. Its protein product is CASSPFSGGQFF.

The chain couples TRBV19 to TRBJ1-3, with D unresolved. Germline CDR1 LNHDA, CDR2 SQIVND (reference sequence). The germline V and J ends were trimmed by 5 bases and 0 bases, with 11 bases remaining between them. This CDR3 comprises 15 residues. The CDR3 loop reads CASSQGRHSGNTIYF. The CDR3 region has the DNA TGTGCCAGTAGTCAAGGTCGGCACTCTGGAAACACCATATATTTT.

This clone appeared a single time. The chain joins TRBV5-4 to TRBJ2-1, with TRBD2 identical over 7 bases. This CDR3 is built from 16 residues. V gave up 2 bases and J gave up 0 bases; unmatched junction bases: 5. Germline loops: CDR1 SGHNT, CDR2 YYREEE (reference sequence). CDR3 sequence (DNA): TGTGCCAGCAGCTTTGACGGGGGGAGCTCCTACAATGAGCAGTTCTTC. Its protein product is CASSFDGGSSYNEQFF.

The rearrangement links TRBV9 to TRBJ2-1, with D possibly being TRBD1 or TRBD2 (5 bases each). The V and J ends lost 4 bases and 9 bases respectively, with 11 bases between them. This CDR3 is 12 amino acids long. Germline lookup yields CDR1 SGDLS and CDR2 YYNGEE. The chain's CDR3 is CASSYSGGEQFF. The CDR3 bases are TGTGCCAGCAGCTACTCTGGGGGTGAGCAGTTCTTC. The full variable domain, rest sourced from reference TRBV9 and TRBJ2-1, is DSGVTQTPKHLITATGQRVTLRCSPRSGDLSVYWYQQSLDQGLQFLIQYYNGEERAKGNILERFSAQQFPDLHSELNLSSLELGDSALYFCASSYSGGEQFFGPGTRLTVL.

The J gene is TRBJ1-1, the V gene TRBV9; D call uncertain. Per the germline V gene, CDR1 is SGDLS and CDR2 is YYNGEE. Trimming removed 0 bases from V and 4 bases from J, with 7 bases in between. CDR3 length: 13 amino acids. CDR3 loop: CASSVGGSTEAFF. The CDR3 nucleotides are TGTGCCAGCAGCGTAGGAGGGAGCACTGAAGCTTTCTTT.

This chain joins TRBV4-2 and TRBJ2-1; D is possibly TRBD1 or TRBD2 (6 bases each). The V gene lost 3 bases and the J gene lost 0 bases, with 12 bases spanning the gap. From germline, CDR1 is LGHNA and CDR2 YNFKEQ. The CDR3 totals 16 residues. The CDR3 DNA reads TGTGCCAGCAGCCAGGGGGGCAGGAGCTCCTACAATGAGCAGTTCTTC. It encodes CASSQGGRSSYNEQFF.

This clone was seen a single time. The CDR3 spells CASSYGQGAEAFF. DNA of the CDR3: TGCGCCAGCAGCTACGGACAGGGGGCTGAAGCTTTCTTT. V usage is TRBV5-1 and J usage is TRBJ1-1; 10 positions match TRBD1. Per germline, CDR1 SGHRS and CDR2 YFSETQ. After removal of 3 bases from V and 6 bases from J, the junction contained 2 bases not matched to a gene. The CDR3 is 13 amino acids.

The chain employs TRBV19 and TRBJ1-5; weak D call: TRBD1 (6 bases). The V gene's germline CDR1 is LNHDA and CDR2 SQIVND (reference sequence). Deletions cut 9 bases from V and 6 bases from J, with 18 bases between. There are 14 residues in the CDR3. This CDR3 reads CASANPGAGQPQHF. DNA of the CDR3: TGTGCCAGCGCTAACCCAGGGGCGGGTCAGCCCCAGCATTTT.

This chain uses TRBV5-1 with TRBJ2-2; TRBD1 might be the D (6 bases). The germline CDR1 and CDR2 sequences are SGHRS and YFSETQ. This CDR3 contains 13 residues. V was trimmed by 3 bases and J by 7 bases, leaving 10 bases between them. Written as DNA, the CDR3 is TGCGCCAGCAGCTCACAGGGAATCGGGGAGCTGTTTTTT. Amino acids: CASSSQGIGELFF. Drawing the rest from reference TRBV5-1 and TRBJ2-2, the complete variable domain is KAGVTQTPRYLIKTRGQQVTLSCSPISGHRSVSWYQQTPGQGLQFLFEYFSETQRNKGNFPGRFSGRQFSNSRSEMNVSTLELGDSALYLCASSSQGIGELFFGEGSRLTVL.

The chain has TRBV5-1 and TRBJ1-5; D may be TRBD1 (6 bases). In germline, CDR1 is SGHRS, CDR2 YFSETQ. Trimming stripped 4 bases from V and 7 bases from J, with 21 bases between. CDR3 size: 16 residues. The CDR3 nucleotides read TGCGCCAGCAGCCCGGGGGGCCCCCTTAGGCGACAGCCCCAGCATTTT. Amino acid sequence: CASSPGGPLRRQPQHF.

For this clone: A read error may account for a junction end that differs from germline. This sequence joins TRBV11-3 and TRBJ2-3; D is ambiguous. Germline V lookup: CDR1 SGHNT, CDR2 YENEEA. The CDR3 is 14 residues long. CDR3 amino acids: CASSLGSSSDTQYF. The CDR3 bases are TGTGCCAGCAGTTTAGGATCTAGTTCGGATACGCAGTATTTT.

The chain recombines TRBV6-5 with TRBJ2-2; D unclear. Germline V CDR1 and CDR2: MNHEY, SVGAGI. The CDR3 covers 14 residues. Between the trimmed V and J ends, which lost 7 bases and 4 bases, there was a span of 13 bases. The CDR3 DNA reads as TGTGCCAGCACTAGACTGGGGTTCACCGGGGAGCTGTTTTTT. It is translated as CASTRLGFTGELFF.